Listed here is a single TCR beta chain. The antigen remains undetermined. The data stem from a study of CD8+CD57+ T cells in acquired aplastic anemia. Background on the study: An average of roughly 3 ug of DNA was obtained from sorted CD4+ and CD8+ cells. The study, taken as a whole, reports: Common to patients and controls were approximately 30 CD8+ CDR3 sequences.

Genomic DNA was employed as the template in profiling TCR beta VDJ and CDR3. TCRdb re-analysed the reads in MiXCR, keeping a single row per CDR3 protein. The sample gives approximately 150,000 distinct CDR3 sequences, around 48% of which show up once; about 1.2% is in the top ten. Looked up from germline, CDR1 is LGHDT and CDR2 is YNNKEL (reference sequence). This CDR3 has 14 amino acids. The V gene end was trimmed by 4 bases and the J gene end by 7 bases; junction bases not matched to a gene: 6. Those patients picked for sequencing had displayed CD8+CD57+ cell expansion on flow cytometry. With no exception, the patients had severe acquired aplastic anemia.

The chain combines TRBV3-1 with TRBJ2-3, with 9 bases fitting TRBD2. The sample was sorted CD4+, CD8+, or CD8+CD57+ T cells (not recorded which) from PBMCs. The TCR was taken from a human donor with aplastic anemia. The CDR3: CASSPSGGSHTQYF. The CDR3, as DNA: TGTGCCAGCAGCCCCAGCGGGGGGTCGCATACGCAGTATTTT.